This entry lists 17 T cell receptor beta chains sequenced from one sample in a study of post-analysis software for immune sequencing data. General observations from the study: The five TRBV segments detected at higher frequency in patients than in controls included TRBV5-6, TRBV5-1 and TRBV20-1.

cDNA libraries for TCR beta contained unique molecular identifiers. TCRdb re-analysed the PCR reads in MiXCR, keeping a single row per CDR3 protein. The table lists more than 350,000 distinct CDR3 sequences, approximately 39% of them singletons. No antigen is known for these receptors. The specimen was blood. The receptors shown here come from a girl aged 2 to 10 with multiple sclerosis.

Worth noting for this clonotype: Being one base from a much bigger clone, this may be a read error. The chain recombines TRBV3-1 with TRBJ2-1; D is uncertain. The last part of the DNA fits TRBJ2-7 better; the J call may be wrong. This CDR3 contains 11 residues. Germline CDR1 LGHDT, CDR2 YNNKEL (reference sequence). CDR3 region: CAGSQYYEQYF. CDR3 in DNA: TGTGCCGGCAGCCAATACTACGAGCAGTACTTC.

V is TRBV20-1 and J is TRBJ2-7; possibly TRBD1 for D (6 bases). Germline CDR1 reads DFQATT; CDR2 reads SNEGSKA (reference sequence). This CDR3 has 13 residues. Trimming removed 3 bases at V and 5 bases at J, with 14 bases between. In DNA form, the CDR3 reads TGCAGTGCTAGCACAGGGAATACAGACGAGCAGTACTTC. This encodes CSASTGNTDEQYF.

This clonotype has a single count. The chain links TRBV5-1 to TRBJ1-2, with TRBD1 matching 11 bases. Germline V lookup: CDR1 SGHRS, CDR2 YFSETQ. The CDR3 is 14 residues long. V gave up 4 bases and J gave up 6 bases; unmatched junction bases: 5. The CDR3 DNA reads TGCGCCAGCAGCCTTGGGACAGGGGGGGATGGCTACACCTTC. This translates into CASSLGTGGDGYTF.

This clonotype has more than one count but fewer than ten. This rearrangement joins TRBV4-1 to TRBJ2-3; D is undetermined. V was pared by 4 bases and J by 8 bases, with 22 bases between. The germline V gene has CDR1 MGHRA and CDR2 YSYEKL. The CDR3 runs to 16 residues. DNA of the CDR3: TGCGCCAGCAGCCCTACCCAGACAAAGAGCCGTGGTACGCAGTATTTT. This gives the protein CASSPTQTKSRGTQYF.

The J gene is TRBJ1-2, the V gene TRBV5-1; tentatively, D is TRBD1 (5 bases). The CDR3 is 15 residues long. The germline gives CDR1 SGHRS, CDR2 YFSETQ. Between the trimmed V and J ends, which lost 0 bases and 8 bases, there was a span of 17 bases. CDR3: CASSLGQGLTSGYTF. CDR3 in DNA: TGCGCCAGCAGCTTGGGGCAGGGCTTAACGTCCGGCTACACCTTC.

This clonotype was seen a few times. This rearrangement joins TRBV5-1 to TRBJ2-7, with 7 bases lining up with TRBD1. CDR1 is SGHRS, CDR2 YFSETQ, per germline. The CDR3 has 14 residues. Losses at the gene ends were 4 bases for V and 2 bases for J; bases not matched to a gene: 6. CDR3 residues: CASSPQDRTYEQYF. In DNA form, the CDR3 reads TGCGCCAGCAGCCCACAGGACAGGACCTACGAGCAGTACTTC.

This clonotype has just a few counts. V and J are TRBV7-9 and TRBJ2-5, with D perhaps TRBD1 or TRBD2 (5 bases each). V shed 5 bases and J shed 4 bases, with 26 bases lying between them. Germline CDR1 reads SEHNR; CDR2 reads FQNEAQ (reference sequence). The CDR3 spans 18 residues. In DNA form, the CDR3 reads TGTGCCAGCAGCCGTTTCGCTAACCTTCGAGGGGCGCGAGAGACCCAGTACTTC. It specifies CASSRFANLRGARETQYF.

This clonotype was counted once. The V and J genes are TRBV25-1 and TRBJ2-7; 8 positions agree with TRBD2. This CDR3 is 18 amino acids long. V lost 3 bases, J lost 0 bases, and 13 bases stayed unmatched. Germline lookup yields CDR1 MGHDK and CDR2 SYGVNS. CDR3 protein: CASSDYGLSGSDSYEQYF. The CDR3, as DNA: TGTGCCAGCAGTGATTATGGTTTGAGCGGGAGCGACTCCTACGAGCAGTACTTC.

This chain joins TRBV7-2 and TRBJ2-5; TRBD2 is a possible D gene (5 bases). The CDR3 runs 15 residues. In germline, CDR1 is SGHTA, CDR2 FQGNSA. The ends were cut back, 0 bases at V and 1 base at J, with 9 bases in the middle. This CDR3 reads CASSLAPGFQETQYF. For the CDR3, the DNA is TGTGCCAGCAGCTTAGCGCCGGGATTCCAAGAGACCCAGTACTTC.

The chain couples TRBV4-2 to TRBJ2-3, with D perhaps assigned TRBD1 or TRBD2 (5 bases each). With 1 base removed from V and 5 bases from J, the gap between germline ends came to 16 bases. Per the germline V gene, CDR1 is LGHNA and CDR2 is YNFKEQ. CDR3 length: 16 amino acids. CDR3 nucleotide sequence: TGTGCCAGCAGCCAAGTTTCTGGGCGTGGGGGAGATACGCAGTATTTT. This translates into CASSQVSGRGGDTQYF.

As to this clonotype: The CDR3 ends on some other residue instead of the conserved phenylalanine or tryptophan, so this is likely a read error. This chain connects TRBV6-5 to TRBJ2-1; weak D call: TRBD2 (5 bases). Germline CDR1 reads MNHEY; CDR2 reads SVGAGI. The CDR3 covers 12 residues. The ends were cut back, 7 bases at V and 7 bases at J, with 11 bases in the middle. This CDR3 reads CASTSGENEQFS. The DNA of the CDR3 is TGTGCCAGCACTAGTGGGGAGAATGAGCAGTTCTCC.

The rearrangement joins TRBV7-8 to TRBJ2-1; D is undetermined. The CDR3 is 12 amino acids. V was shortened by 5 bases and J by 8 bases, with 10 bases between the two germline ends. The germline gives CDR1 SGHVS, CDR2 FQNEAQ. Here the CDR3 DNA reads TGTGCCAGCAGCGGGGTCCGGGATGAGCAGTTCTTC. Protein sequence: CASSGVRDEQFF.

The rearrangement joins TRBV28 to TRBJ2-7, with a tentative D call TRBD1 (6 bases). Deletions cut 6 bases from V and 6 bases from J, with 15 bases between. This CDR3 has 13 residues. From germline, CDR1 is MDHEN and CDR2 SYDVKM. The CDR3 protein is CASRNTGYAEQYF. The CDR3 DNA follows: TGTGCCAGCAGGAATACAGGGTACGCCGAGCAGTACTTC.

The chain combines TRBV12-3 or TRBV12-4 with TRBJ1-4, with 10 bases matching TRBD1. The CDR3 is 14 amino acids. With 6 bases clipped from V and 7 bases from J, the junction kept 5 bases outside the gene matches. CDR3 nucleotides: TGTGCCAGCAGGGCGGACAGGGGGGGTGAAAAACTGTTTTTT. This sequence encodes CASRADRGGEKLFF.

The V and J genes are TRBV20-1 and TRBJ2-1; TRBD2 matches 9 bases. J was trimmed by 10 bases and V by 1 base; bases with no gene match: 14. Germline-derived CDR1 and CDR2 are DFQATT and SNEGSKA (reference sequence). The length of the CDR3 is 16 residues. The DNA of the CDR3 is TGCAGTGCTAGAGGCGGGGGGGTGCACATTCGGGTGGAGCAGTTCTTC. Translation gives CSARGGGVHIRVEQFF.

The chain combines TRBV7-2 with TRBJ2-7; D might be TRBD2 (5 bases). There are 16 residues in the CDR3. With 1 base removed from V and 7 bases from J, the gap between germline ends came to 20 bases. Per the germline V gene, CDR1 is SGHTA and CDR2 is FQGNSA. Here the CDR3 reads CASSLGAAGSYNEQYF. In DNA, the CDR3 is TGTGCCAGCAGCTTAGGCGCGGCGGGTTCCTACAATGAGCAGTACTTC.

V is TRBV5-1 and J is TRBJ2-1, with D maybe TRBD1 (6 bases). The V gene's germline CDR1 is SGHRS and CDR2 YFSETQ. The CDR3 covers 15 residues. Trimming removed 1 base at V and 5 bases at J, with 13 bases between. The CDR3 nucleotides are TGCGCCAGCAGCTTGATGGGATACAGGGACAATGAGCAGTTCTTC. Encoded protein: CASSLMGYRDNEQFF. The whole variable domain, remainder taken from reference TRBV5-1 and TRBJ2-1, is KAGVTQTPRYLIKTRGQQVTLSCSPISGHRSVSWYQQTPGQGLQFLFEYFSETQRNKGNFPGRFSGRQFSNSRSEMNVSTLELGDSALYLCASSLMGYRDNEQFFGPGTRLTVL.